Listed here is a single T cell receptor (beta chain). As originally analysed: The authors estimated nucleated cell counts from reference gene primer amplification. The protocol was immunoSEQ multiplex PCR, while the TCRdb copy is restricted to in-frame clones and leaves out a portion. Clone size and the V and J calls come from that table; the DNA yielded D and trimming. This sample has some 300,000 clones, with about 90% found just once. The sample is drawn from a study of blood T cell repertoires in COVID-19. Study as a whole: COVID-19 samples from acute and convalescent phases originated in the United States, Italy and Spain. From T cells, B-cell-depleted T cells, or PBMCs came the material, which was cDNA or gDNA.

Assignments of participants to cohorts depended upon their own reported clinical history. Germline values: CDR1 SEHNR, CDR2 FQNEAQ (reference sequence). Trimming took 5 bases from V and 2 from J; bases not matched to a gene: 2. This CDR3 comprises 13 residues. Sequenced material: PBMCs or T cells enriched from blood (not recorded which). This TCR was sampled from a woman between 25 and 40 years old who had recovered from COVID-19. This chain uses TRBV7-9 with TRBJ1-2; 7 positions agree with TRBD1. The CDR3 loop is CASSLGQNYGYTF. In DNA form, the CDR3 reads TGTGCCAGCAGCCTGGGACAGAACTATGGCTACACCTTC.